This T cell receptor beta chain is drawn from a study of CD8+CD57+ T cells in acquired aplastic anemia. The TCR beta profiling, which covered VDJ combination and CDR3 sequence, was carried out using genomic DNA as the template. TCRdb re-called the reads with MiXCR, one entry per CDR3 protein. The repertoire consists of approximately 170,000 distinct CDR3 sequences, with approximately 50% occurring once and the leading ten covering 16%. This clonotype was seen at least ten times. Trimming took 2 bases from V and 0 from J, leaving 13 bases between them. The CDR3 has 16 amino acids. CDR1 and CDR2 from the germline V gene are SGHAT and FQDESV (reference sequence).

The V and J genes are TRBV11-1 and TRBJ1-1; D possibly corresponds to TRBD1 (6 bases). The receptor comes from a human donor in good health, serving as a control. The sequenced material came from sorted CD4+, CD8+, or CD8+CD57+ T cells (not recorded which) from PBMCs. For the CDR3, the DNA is TGTGCCAGCAGCTTACTGGGGGCGCGAATGAACACTGAAGCTTTCTTT. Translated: CASSLLGARMNTEAFF.